This record looks at one TCR beta chain sequence and its context. Antigen: not known. Vbeta (60) and Jbeta (13) primers were used in the PCR. The data were produced by immunoSEQ multiplex PCR, yet TCRdb's version contains in-frame clones alone and is incomplete. Its table records around 130,000 clones. The record originates from a study of cytomegalovirus exposure and HLA in healthy donors. Healthy bone marrow donors made up the donor group. Findings of the study overall: Data from an earlier analysis indicated that most TCR beta V segments were productive either about 90% or about 30% of the time. CMV serostatus stood as the only immune exposure information on hand. One later analysis reportedly identified an Asian-associated ancestry cluster that showed fewer N-insertions than the roughly 720-donor mean.

The receptor's source is a woman aged 55-75 years in good health and CMV-seronegative. The sample was PBMCs.

CDR3 sequence: CASTPEGTGIPYEQYF. The CDR3 region has the DNA TGTGCCAGCACCCCAGAGGGTACAGGCATACCCTACGAGCAGTACTTC. The chain links TRBV4-2 to TRBJ2-7; D might be TRBD1 or TRBD2, each matching 5 bases. V gave up 7 bases and J gave up 2 bases, with 21 bases separating them. The CDR3 covers 16 residues. Germline V lookup: CDR1 LGHNA, CDR2 YNFKEQ.